This T cell receptor (beta chain) was identified during a study of PD-1 blockade in classical Hodgkin lymphoma. Study context: With a 2-week interval, patients received intravenous nivolumab at 3 mg/kg.

Every one of the patients relapsed after autologous stem cell transplantation (brentuximab vedotin exposure was variable). Worth noting for this clone: What it recognizes is unknown.

Study outcomes and limitations: Newly diagnosed patients had diversity similar to the baseline diversity of complete responders. No one has yet defined what causes the repertoire differences, which may be disease activity or prior therapy. Diminished baseline TCR diversity has been reported in newly diagnosed patients relative to healthy donors.

Data came from immunoSEQ multiplex PCR; TCRdb stores just in-frame clones and leaves some out. The sample holds 130,000 to 150,000 clones, 78% seen once. The length of the CDR3 is 13 residues. Between the trimmed V and J ends, which lost 7 bases and 4 bases, there was a span of 11 bases. CDR1 and CDR2 (germline): SNHLY, FYNNEI. The V call is TRBV2, the J call TRBJ2-1; D uncertain. The TCR was taken from a human donor with classical Hodgkin lymphoma. Sequenced material: peripheral blood mononuclear cells (PBMCs), taken before the second cycle of nivolumab. In DNA, the CDR3 is TGTGCCAGCACCGCCGGCCGGTACAATGAGCAGTTCTTC. It codes for CASTAGRYNEQFF.